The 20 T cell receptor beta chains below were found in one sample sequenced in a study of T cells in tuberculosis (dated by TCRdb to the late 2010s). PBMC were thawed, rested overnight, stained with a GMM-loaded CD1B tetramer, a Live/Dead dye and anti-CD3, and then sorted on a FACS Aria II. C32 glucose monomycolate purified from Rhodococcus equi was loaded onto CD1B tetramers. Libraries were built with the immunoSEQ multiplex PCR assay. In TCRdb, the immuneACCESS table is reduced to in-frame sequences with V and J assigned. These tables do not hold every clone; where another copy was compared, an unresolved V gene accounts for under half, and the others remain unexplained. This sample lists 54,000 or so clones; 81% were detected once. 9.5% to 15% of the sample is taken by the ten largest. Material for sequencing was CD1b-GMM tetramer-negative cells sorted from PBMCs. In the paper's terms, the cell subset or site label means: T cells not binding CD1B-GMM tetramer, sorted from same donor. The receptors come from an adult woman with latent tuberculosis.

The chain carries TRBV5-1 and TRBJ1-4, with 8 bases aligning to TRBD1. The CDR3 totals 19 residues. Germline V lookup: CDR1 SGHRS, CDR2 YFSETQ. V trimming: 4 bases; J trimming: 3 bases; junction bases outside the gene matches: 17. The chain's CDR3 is CASSIGQGVIMFPNEKLFF. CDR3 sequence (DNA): TGCGCCAGCAGCATAGGACAGGGTGTTATTATGTTCCCTAATGAAAAACTGTTTTTT.

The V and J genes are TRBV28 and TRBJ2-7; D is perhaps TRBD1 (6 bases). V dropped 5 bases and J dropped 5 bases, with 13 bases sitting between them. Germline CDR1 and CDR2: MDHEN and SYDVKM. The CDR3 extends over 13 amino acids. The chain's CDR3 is CASSLQGYDEQYF. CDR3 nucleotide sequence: TGTGCCAGCAGTCTACAGGGCTATGACGAGCAGTACTTC.

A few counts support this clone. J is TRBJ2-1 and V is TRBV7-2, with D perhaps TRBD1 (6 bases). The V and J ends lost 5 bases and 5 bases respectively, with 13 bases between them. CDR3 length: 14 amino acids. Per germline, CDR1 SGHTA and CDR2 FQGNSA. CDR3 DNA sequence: TGTGCCAGCAGCCCGGGCCAGGGGCACAATGAGCAGTTCTTC. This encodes CASSPGQGHNEQFF. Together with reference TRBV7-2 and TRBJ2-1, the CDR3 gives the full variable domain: GAGVSQSPSNKVTEKGKDVELRCDPISGHTALYWYRQSLGQGLEFLIYFQGNSAPDKSGLPSDRFSAERTGGSVSTLTIQRTQQEDSAVYLCASSPGQGHNEQFFGPGTRLTVL.

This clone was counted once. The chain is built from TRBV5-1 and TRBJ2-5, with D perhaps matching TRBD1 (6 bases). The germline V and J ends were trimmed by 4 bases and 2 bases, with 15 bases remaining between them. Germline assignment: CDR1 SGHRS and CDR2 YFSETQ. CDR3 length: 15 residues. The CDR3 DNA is TGCGCCAGCAGCGGGGTGAGGGGGTTTCAAGAGACCCAGTACTTC. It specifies CASSGVRGFQETQYF.

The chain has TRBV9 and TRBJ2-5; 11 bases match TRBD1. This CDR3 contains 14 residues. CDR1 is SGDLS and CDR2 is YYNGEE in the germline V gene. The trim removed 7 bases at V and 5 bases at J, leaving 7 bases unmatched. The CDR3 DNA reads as TGTGCCAGCGGACAGGGGGCAGGGGTCGAGACCCAGTACTTC. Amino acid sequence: CASGQGAGVETQYF.

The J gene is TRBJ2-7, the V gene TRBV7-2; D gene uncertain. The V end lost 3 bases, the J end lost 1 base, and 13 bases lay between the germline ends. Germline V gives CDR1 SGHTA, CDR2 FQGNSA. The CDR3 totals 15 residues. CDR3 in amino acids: CASSFGPSGSYEQYF. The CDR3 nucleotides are TGTGCCAGCAGCTTTGGGCCAAGTGGGTCCTACGAGCAGTACTTC. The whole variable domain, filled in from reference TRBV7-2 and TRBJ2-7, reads GAGVSQSPSNKVTEKGKDVELRCDPISGHTALYWYRQSLGQGLEFLIYFQGNSAPDKSGLPSDRFSAERTGGSVSTLTIQRTQQEDSAVYLCASSFGPSGSYEQYFGPGTRLTVT.

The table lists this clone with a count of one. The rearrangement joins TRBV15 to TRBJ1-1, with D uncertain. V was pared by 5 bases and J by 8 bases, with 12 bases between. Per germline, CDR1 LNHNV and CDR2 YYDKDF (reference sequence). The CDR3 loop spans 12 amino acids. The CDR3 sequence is CATSPVGEEAFF. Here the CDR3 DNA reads TGTGCCACCAGCCCGGTGGGAGAAGAAGCTTTCTTT.

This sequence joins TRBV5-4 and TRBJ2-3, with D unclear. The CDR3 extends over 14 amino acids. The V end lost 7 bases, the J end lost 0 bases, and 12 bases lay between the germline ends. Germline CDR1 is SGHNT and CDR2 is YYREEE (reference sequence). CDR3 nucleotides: TGTGCCAGCGGGCCGACACAAAGCACAGATACGCAGTATTTT. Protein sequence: CASGPTQSTDTQYF.

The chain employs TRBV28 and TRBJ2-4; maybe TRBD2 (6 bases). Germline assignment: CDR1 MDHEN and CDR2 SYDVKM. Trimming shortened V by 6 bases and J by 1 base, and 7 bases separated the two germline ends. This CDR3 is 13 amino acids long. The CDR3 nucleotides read TGTGCCAGCAGGGAGGGGGCCAAAAACATTCAGTACTTC. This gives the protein CASREGAKNIQYF. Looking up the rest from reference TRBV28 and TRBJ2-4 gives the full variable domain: DVKVTQSSRYLVKRTGEKVFLECVQDMDHENMFWYRQDPGLGLRLIYFSYDVKMKEKGDIPEGYSVSREKKERFSLILESASTNQTSMYLCASREGAKNIQYFGAGTRLSVL.

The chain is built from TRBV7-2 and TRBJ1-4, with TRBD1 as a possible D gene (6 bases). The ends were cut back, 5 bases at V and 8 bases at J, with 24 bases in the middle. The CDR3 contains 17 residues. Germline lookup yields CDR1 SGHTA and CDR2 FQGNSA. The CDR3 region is CASSPRGRGLRDEKLFF. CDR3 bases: TGTGCCAGCAGCCCAAGAGGCAGGGGCCTACGAGACGAAAAACTGTTTTTT.

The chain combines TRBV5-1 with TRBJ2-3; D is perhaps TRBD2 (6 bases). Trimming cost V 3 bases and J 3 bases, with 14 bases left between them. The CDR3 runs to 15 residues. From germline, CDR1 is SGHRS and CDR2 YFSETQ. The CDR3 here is CASSWGDGGTDTQYF. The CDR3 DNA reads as TGCGCCAGCAGCTGGGGGGATGGAGGGACAGATACGCAGTATTTT.

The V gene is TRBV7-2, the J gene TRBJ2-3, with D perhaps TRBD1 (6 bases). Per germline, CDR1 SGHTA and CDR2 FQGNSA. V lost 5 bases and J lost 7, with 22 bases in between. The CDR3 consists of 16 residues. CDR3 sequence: CASSLNRASIPNTQYF. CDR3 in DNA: TGTGCCAGCAGCCTTAACAGGGCTTCGATCCCTAATACGCAGTATTTT.

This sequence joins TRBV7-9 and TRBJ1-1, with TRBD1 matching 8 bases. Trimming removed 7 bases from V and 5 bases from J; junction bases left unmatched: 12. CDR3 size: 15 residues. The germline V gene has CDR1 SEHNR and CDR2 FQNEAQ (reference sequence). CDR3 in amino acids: CASNATRGQGTEAFF. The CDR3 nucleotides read TGTGCCAGCAACGCTACCAGGGGGCAGGGGACTGAAGCTTTCTTT.

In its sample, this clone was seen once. In DNA form, the CDR3 reads TGTGCCAGCCTTACTGGAGGGGTGATGAACACTGAAGCTTTCTTT. This encodes CASLTGGVMNTEAFF. The chain uses TRBV19 and TRBJ1-1, with a weak D call TRBD1 (5 bases). The V gene lost 9 bases and the J gene lost 0 bases, with 17 bases spanning the gap. The CDR3 is made up of 15 amino acids. Germline CDR1 reads LNHDA; CDR2 reads SQIVND (reference sequence).

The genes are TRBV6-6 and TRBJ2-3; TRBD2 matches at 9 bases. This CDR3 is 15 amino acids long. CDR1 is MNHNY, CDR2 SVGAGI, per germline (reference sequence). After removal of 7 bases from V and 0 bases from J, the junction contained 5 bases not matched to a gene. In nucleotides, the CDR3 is TGTGCCAGCATCCTAGCGGGGACTAGCACAGATACGCAGTATTTT. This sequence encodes CASILAGTSTDTQYF.

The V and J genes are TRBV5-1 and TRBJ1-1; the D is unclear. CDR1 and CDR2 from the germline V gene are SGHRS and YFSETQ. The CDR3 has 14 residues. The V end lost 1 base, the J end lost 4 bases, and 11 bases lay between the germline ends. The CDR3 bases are TGCGCCAGCAGCTTGAAGTTGGGAGGCACTGAAGCTTTCTTT. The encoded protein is CASSLKLGGTEAFF.

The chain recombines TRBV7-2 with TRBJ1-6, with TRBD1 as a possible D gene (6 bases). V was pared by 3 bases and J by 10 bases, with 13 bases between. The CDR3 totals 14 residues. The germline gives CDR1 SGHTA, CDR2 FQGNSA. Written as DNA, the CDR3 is TGTGCCAGCAGCTTTCCGACAGGTGCCTCACCCCTCCACTTT. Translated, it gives CASSFPTGASPLHF.

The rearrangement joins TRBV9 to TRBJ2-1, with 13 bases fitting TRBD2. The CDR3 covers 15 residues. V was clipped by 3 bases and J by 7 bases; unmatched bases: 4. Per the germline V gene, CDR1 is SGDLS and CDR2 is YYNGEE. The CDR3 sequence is CASSDGTSGTNEQFF. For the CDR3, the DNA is TGTGCCAGCAGCGACGGGACTAGCGGGACTAATGAGCAGTTCTTC. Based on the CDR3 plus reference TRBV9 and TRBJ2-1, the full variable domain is DSGVTQTPKHLITATGQRVTLRCSPRSGDLSVYWYQQSLDQGLQFLIQYYNGEERAKGNILERFSAQQFPDLHSELNLSSLELGDSALYFCASSDGTSGTNEQFFGPGTRLTVL.

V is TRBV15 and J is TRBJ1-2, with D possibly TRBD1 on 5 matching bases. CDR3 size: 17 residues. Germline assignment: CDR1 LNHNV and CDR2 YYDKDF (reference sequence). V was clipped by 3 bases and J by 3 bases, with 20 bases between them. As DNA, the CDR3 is TGTGCCACCAGCAGGGGTACTTCGGACCTAGGGGACTATGGCTACACCTTC. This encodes CATSRGTSDLGDYGYTF.

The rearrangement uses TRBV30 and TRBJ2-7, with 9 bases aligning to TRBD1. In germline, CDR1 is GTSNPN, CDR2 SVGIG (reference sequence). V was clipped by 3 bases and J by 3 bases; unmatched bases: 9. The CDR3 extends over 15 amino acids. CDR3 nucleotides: TGTGCCTGGAGACCAAGGGACAGGGATGGCTACGAGCAGTACTTC. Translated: CAWRPRDRDGYEQYF.